Presented here are 12 T cell receptor beta chains from one specimen sequenced in a study of molecular identifiers for immune sequencing clone quantification. TCRdb analysed the PCR reads with MiXCR anew, one entry per CDR3 protein. The sample records about 97,000 distinct CDR3 sequences, approximately 24% being singletons. The sequenced material came from naive CD8+ T cells from blood, with Jurkat cell RNA spiked in. The subset here: FACS-sorted CD8+CD4-CCR7+CD45RA+ naive T cells. The receptor source for this set is a human donor in good health. Some libraries in this study had Jurkat cell RNA spiked in.

This clonotype was seen more than once but under ten times. The J gene is TRBJ1-5, the V gene TRBV27; maybe TRBD1 (6 bases). Trimming cost V 5 bases and J 4 bases, with 12 bases left between them. The CDR3 covers 14 residues. Looked up from germline, CDR1 is MNHEY and CDR2 is SMNVEV (reference sequence). The CDR3 sequence is CASSPEGGNQPQHF. The CDR3 nucleotides are TGTGCCAGCAGTCCCGAGGGGGGGAATCAGCCCCAGCATTTT.

The table lists this clonotype with many counts. The chain carries TRBV7-8 and TRBJ2-1; 10 bases line up with TRBD2. The CDR3 loop spans 17 amino acids. J gave up 2 bases and V 5 bases, and 9 bases lay outside the gene matches. Germline V gene lookup returns CDR1 SGHVS and CDR2 FQNEAQ. The CDR3, as DNA: TGTGCCAGCAGCCCTAGGGCCGGGACTAGCGCCTACAATGAGCAGTTCTTC. It encodes CASSPRAGTSAYNEQFF.

Many counts were recorded for this clonotype. The J gene is TRBJ1-5, the V gene TRBV28; TRBD1 is a possible D gene (5 bases). The ends were cut back, 10 bases at V and 0 bases at J, with 16 bases in the middle. The CDR3 extends over 15 amino acids. Germline CDR1 and CDR2: MDHEN and SYDVKM. DNA of the CDR3: TGTGCCACCGCAATGGGGGTGGTTAGCAATCAGCCCCAGCATTTT. It codes for CATAMGVVSNQPQHF. The whole variable domain, filled in from reference TRBV28 and TRBJ1-5, reads DVKVTQSSRYLVKRTGEKVFLECVQDMDHENMFWYRQDPGLGLRLIYFSYDVKMKEKGDIPEGYSVSREKKERFSLILESASTNQTSMYLCATAMGVVSNQPQHFGDGTRLSIL.

This clonotype was counted many times. The chain recombines TRBV7-2 with TRBJ1-1; D is ambiguous. The CDR3 is 13 amino acids. V was cut by 5 bases and J by 4 bases, with 11 bases left in between. Germline CDR1 and CDR2: SGHTA and FQGNSA. CDR3 bases: TGTGCCAGCAGCCCCCCCAGGAGCACTGAAGCTTTCTTT. It specifies CASSPPRSTEAFF.

The V gene is TRBV5-6, the J gene TRBJ2-7, with 9 bases lining up with TRBD2. Trimming at V came to 2 bases and at J to 3 bases, leaving 6 bases not matched to a gene. The germline V gene encodes CDR1 SGHDT and CDR2 YYEEEE. This CDR3 has 15 residues. CDR3: CASSFTSGYFYEQYF. DNA for the CDR3: TGTGCCAGCAGCTTCACTAGCGGGTACTTCTACGAGCAGTACTTC.

Comments on this clonotype: This clone may be a read error of a much larger clone one base away. This chain joins TRBV7-6 and TRBJ1-1, with 10 bases identical to TRBD1. This CDR3 spans 19 amino acids. V trimming: 4 bases; J trimming: 4 bases; junction bases outside the gene matches: 18. Germline V CDR1 and CDR2: SGHVS, FNYEAQ. For the CDR3, the DNA is TGTGCCAGCAGCTCCGAGAGTATGGATTCGACAGGGGGCTTCACTGAAGCTTTCTTT. It codes for CASSSESMDSTGGFTEAFF.

This clonotype was recorded at least ten times. V is TRBV29-1 and J is TRBJ2-3; D is unresolved. V was shortened by 8 bases and J by 2 bases, with 5 bases between the two germline ends. CDR3 length equals 10 residues. CDR1 is SQVTM, CDR2 ANQGSEA, per germline. The CDR3 protein is CSITTDTQYF. The CDR3 nucleotides read TGCAGCATCACCACAGATACGCAGTATTTT.

Comments on this clonotype: The missing conserved phenylalanine or tryptophan at the end of this CDR3 makes a read error likely. The rearrangement uses TRBV27 and TRBJ2-7; a possible D gene is TRBD1 (5 bases). The CDR3 is 13 amino acids. Deletions cut 2 bases from V and 0 bases from J, with 5 bases between. Germline CDR1 and CDR2: MNHEY and SMNVEV (reference sequence). The CDR3 loop is CASSLQGSYEQYL. The CDR3 coding sequence is TGTGCCAGCAGTTTACAGGGCTCCTACGAGCAGTACCTC.

A word on this clonotype: This may be a read error: a much more frequent sequence differs by one nucleotide. The chain couples TRBV20-1 to TRBJ2-6, with TRBD2 matching over 8 bases. Germline V lookup: CDR1 DFQATT, CDR2 SNEGSKA (reference sequence). After removal of 0 bases from V and 8 bases from J, the junction contained 15 bases not matched to a gene. The length of the CDR3 is 18 residues. CDR3 nucleotides: TGCAGTGCTAGAGATCGGGAGGGTACCTATCTGGGGCCCAACGTCCTGACTTTC. Translating it yields CSARDREGTYLGPNVLTF.

The table lists this clonotype with many counts. The CDR3 loop is CASSQDWASRAFF. The CDR3 region has the DNA TGTGCCAGCAGCCAAGACTGGGCGTCGCGTGCTTTCTTT. The chain joins TRBV3-1 to TRBJ1-1; no definite D call. Germline lookup yields CDR1 LGHDT and CDR2 YNNKEL (reference sequence). V lost 0 bases and J 11 bases, leaving 13 bases between the germline ends. CDR3 length equals 13 residues.

The chain carries TRBV5-3 and TRBJ2-7, with D possibly called TRBD1 or TRBD2 (6 bases each). TRBV5-3 is an open reading frame, and its role is uncertain. The CDR3 length is 12 residues. CDR3 nucleotides: TGTGCTGAGGGGGGTGGTGGTGACGAGCAGTACTTC. Translation gives CAEGGGGDEQYF.

The chain employs TRBV5-6 and TRBJ2-1; D unclear. Trimming removed 0 bases at V and 3 bases at J, with 4 bases between. CDR1 SGHDT and CDR2 YYEEEE come from the germline V gene. The CDR3 consists of 13 residues. As DNA, the CDR3 is TGTGCCAGCAGCTTGGACTACTACAATGAGCAGTTCTTC. Its translation is CASSLDYYNEQFF.